These T cell receptor beta chains were read from a single sample in a study of T cells in localized non-small cell lung cancer. Measured with immunoSEQ multiplex PCR; TCRdb has only the in-frame clones, and not every one. The table records about 18,000 clones, about 83% of them present only once. Sample: peripheral blood, taken before any cancer treatment. The receptor source for this set is a female donor aged 60 or older with stage I lung adenocarcinoma. The CDR3 runs from the conserved cysteine through the conserved F or W. D genes are given only for firm matches. Expanded clones are given a class, and other clones once, few, many or no size at all.

cdr3_aa: CASSPEYRSQPQHF
cdr3_nt: TGTGCCAGCAGCCCTGAATACAGGAGTCAGCCCCAGCATTTT
d_call: .
j_call: TRBJ1-5
v_call: TRBV4-2
clone_size: .

cdr3_aa: CASSEGARQPQHF
cdr3_nt: TGTGCCAGCAGTGAGGGTGCAAGGCAGCCCCAGCATTTT
d_call: .
j_call: TRBJ1-5
v_call: TRBV6-4
clone_size: .

cdr3_aa: CASSKAGQEAFF
cdr3_nt: TGTGCCAGCTCAAAGGCAGGACAGGAAGCTTTCTTT
d_call: .
j_call: TRBJ1-1
v_call: TRBV18
clone_size: .

cdr3_aa: CASSLMAGGYNEQFF
cdr3_nt: TGTGCCAGCAGCCTAATGGCGGGGGGGTACAATGAGCAGTTCTTC
d_call: TRBD2
j_call: TRBJ2-1
v_call: TRBV6-5
clone_size: .

cdr3_aa: CASSLDPGANVLTF
cdr3_nt: TGCGCCAGCAGCTTGGATCCTGGGGCCAACGTCCTGACTTTC
d_call: .
j_call: TRBJ2-6
v_call: TRBV5-1
clone_size: .

cdr3_aa: CASSQPDYGYTF
cdr3_nt: TGTGCCAGCAGCCAACCGGACTATGGCTACACCTTC
d_call: .
j_call: TRBJ1-2
v_call: TRBV7-9
clone_size: .

cdr3_aa: CASSLDSNYGYTF
cdr3_nt: TGTGCCAGCAGCTTGGACAGTAACTATGGCTACACCTTC
d_call: .
j_call: TRBJ1-2
v_call: TRBV5-6
clone_size: .

cdr3_aa: CASSTGTMANYGYTF
cdr3_nt: TGTGCCAGCAGCACAGGGACCATGGCTAACTATGGCTACACCTTC
d_call: .
j_call: TRBJ1-2
v_call: TRBV7-8
clone_size: .

cdr3_aa: CASSELNSQNSPLHF
cdr3_nt: TGTGCCAGCAGTGAATTAAACAGTCAAAATTCACCCCTCCACTTT
d_call: .
j_call: TRBJ1-6
v_call: TRBV25-1
clone_size: .

cdr3_aa: CASSYDRSSGNTIYF
cdr3_nt: TGTGCCAGCAGTTATGACAGGAGCTCTGGAAACACCATATATTTT
d_call: .
j_call: TRBJ1-3
v_call: TRBV6-5
clone_size: .

cdr3_aa: CASSPRWATNEKLFF
cdr3_nt: TGTGCCAGCTCACCCCGGTGGGCAACTAATGAAAAACTGTTTTTT
d_call: .
j_call: TRBJ1-4
v_call: TRBV18
clone_size: .

cdr3_aa: CASSSQGHETDTQYF
cdr3_nt: TGTGCCAGCAGCTCACAGGGGCACGAGACAGATACGCAGTATTTT
d_call: TRBD1
j_call: TRBJ2-3
v_call: TRBV7-6
clone_size: .

cdr3_aa: CASSQRLAGANTDTQYF
cdr3_nt: TGTGCCAGCAGCCAAAGACTAGCGGGGGCCAACACAGATACGCAGTATTTT
d_call: TRBD2
j_call: TRBJ2-3
v_call: TRBV5-4
clone_size: .

cdr3_aa: CATGPVGGYGYTF
cdr3_nt: TGTGCCACCGGGCCCGTGGGCGGCTATGGCTACACCTTC
d_call: .
j_call: TRBJ1-2
v_call: TRBV27
clone_size: once

cdr3_aa: CASSQTTGQTYNEQFF
cdr3_nt: TGCGCCAGCAGCCAGACGACGGGACAGACCTACAATGAGCAGTTCTTC
d_call: TRBD1
j_call: TRBJ2-1
v_call: TRBV4-1
clone_size: .

cdr3_aa: CASSDYNEQFF
cdr3_nt: TGTGCCAGCAGCGACTACAATGAGCAGTTCTTC
d_call: .
j_call: TRBJ2-1
v_call: TRBV7-6
clone_size: .

cdr3_aa: CASSVDGGSYNEQFF
cdr3_nt: TGTGCCAGCAGCGTAGACGGGGGGTCCTACAATGAGCAGTTCTTC
d_call: TRBD2
j_call: TRBJ2-1
v_call: TRBV9
clone_size: .

cdr3_aa: CASSLAGASTDTQYF
cdr3_nt: TGTGCCAGCAGCTTAGCGGGGGCGAGCACAGATACGCAGTATTTT
d_call: .
j_call: TRBJ2-3
v_call: TRBV7-3
clone_size: .

cdr3_aa: CASSLLSGGGKMPQHF
cdr3_nt: TGTGCCAGCAGCTTGTTGTCAGGCGGAGGAAAAATGCCCCAGCATTTT
d_call: .
j_call: TRBJ1-5
v_call: TRBV5-6
clone_size: few

cdr3_aa: CASSLALAGPTGELFF
cdr3_nt: TGTGCCAGCAGCTTAGCACTAGCGGGGCCCACCGGGGAGCTGTTTTTT
d_call: TRBD2
j_call: TRBJ2-2
v_call: TRBV7-9
clone_size: .

cdr3_aa: CASSEYGPSGGEDTQYF
cdr3_nt: TGCGCCAGCAGTGAGTACGGGCCGAGCGGGGGGGAGGATACGCAGTATTTT
d_call: TRBD2
j_call: TRBJ2-3
v_call: TRBV10-1
clone_size: .

cdr3_aa: CASSQDQTGSYEQYF
cdr3_nt: TGTGCCAGCAGTCAAGACCAGACAGGCTCCTACGAGCAGTACTTC
d_call: .
j_call: TRBJ2-7
v_call: TRBV2
clone_size: few

cdr3_aa: CASSATSISYEQYF
cdr3_nt: TGTGCCAGCAGCGCCACTAGCATCTCCTACGAGCAGTACTTC
d_call: .
j_call: TRBJ2-7
v_call: TRBV5-4
clone_size: .

cdr3_aa: CASTDGGGVYGYTF
cdr3_nt: TGCGCCAGCACCGACGGGGGAGGGGTCTATGGCTACACCTTC
d_call: .
j_call: TRBJ1-2
v_call: TRBV5-1
clone_size: .

cdr3_aa: CASSLEGRTADTQYF
cdr3_nt: TGTGCCAGCAGCTTAGAAGGCAGAACTGCAGATACGCAGTATTTT
d_call: .
j_call: TRBJ2-3
v_call: TRBV7-8
clone_size: .

cdr3_aa: CASSFEGAGNSPLHF
cdr3_nt: TGCGCCAGCAGCTTTGAGGGGGCTGGTAATTCACCCCTCCACTTT
d_call: TRBD1
j_call: TRBJ1-6
v_call: TRBV5-1
clone_size: .

cdr3_aa: CAWDRNSNQPQHF
cdr3_nt: TGTGCCTGGGACAGGAACAGCAATCAGCCCCAGCATTTT
d_call: .
j_call: TRBJ1-5
v_call: TRBV30
clone_size: once

cdr3_aa: CASRAGGNNSPLHF
cdr3_nt: TGTGCCAGCAGGGCAGGGGGCAATAATTCACCCCTCCACTTT
d_call: TRBD1
j_call: TRBJ1-6
v_call: TRBV6-6
clone_size: .

cdr3_aa: CSASFLYEQYF
cdr3_nt: TGCAGTGCTAGCTTCCTTTACGAGCAGTACTTC
d_call: .
j_call: TRBJ2-7
v_call: TRBV20-1
clone_size: .

cdr3_aa: CASAGEGDEQYF
cdr3_nt: TGTGCCAGCGCGGGGGAGGGGGACGAGCAGTACTTC
d_call: .
j_call: TRBJ2-7
v_call: TRBV7-9
clone_size: .

cdr3_aa: CASSFGTGVHQETQYF
cdr3_nt: TGTGCCAGCAGCTTCGGGACAGGGGTCCACCAGGAGACCCAGTACTTC
d_call: TRBD1
j_call: TRBJ2-5
v_call: TRBV7-2
clone_size: .

cdr3_aa: CASSPMDSYGYTF
cdr3_nt: TGTGCCAGCTCACCAATGGACAGCTATGGCTACACCTTC
d_call: .
j_call: TRBJ1-2
v_call: TRBV18
clone_size: .

cdr3_aa: CASRLGQGNTEAFF
cdr3_nt: TGCGCCAGCAGACTAGGACAGGGGAACACTGAAGCTTTCTTT
d_call: TRBD1
j_call: TRBJ1-1
v_call: TRBV5-1
clone_size: .

cdr3_aa: CASSQGSGATHQPQHF
cdr3_nt: TGCGCCAGCAGCCAAGGTTCGGGCGCGACCCATCAGCCCCAGCATTTT
d_call: .
j_call: TRBJ1-5
v_call: TRBV4-1
clone_size: .

cdr3_aa: CASSSHLNSNTEAFF
cdr3_nt: TGTGCCAGTAGTTCTCACCTGAATTCTAACACTGAAGCTTTCTTT
d_call: .
j_call: TRBJ1-1
v_call: TRBV19
clone_size: .

cdr3_aa: CASSVGDRGDYGYTF
cdr3_nt: TGTGCCAGCAGCGTAGGGGACAGGGGAGACTATGGCTACACCTTC
d_call: TRBD1
j_call: TRBJ1-2
v_call: TRBV9
clone_size: .

cdr3_aa: CASSYSNWEGGTEAFF
cdr3_nt: TGTGCCAGCAGTTACTCGAATTGGGAAGGAGGAACTGAAGCTTTCTTT
d_call: .
j_call: TRBJ1-1
v_call: TRBV6-6
clone_size: .

cdr3_aa: CASSSWTGDTEAFF
cdr3_nt: TGCGCCAGCAGCTCTTGGACAGGGGACACTGAAGCTTTCTTT
d_call: TRBD1
j_call: TRBJ1-1
v_call: TRBV5-1
clone_size: .

cdr3_aa: CASSMNTGELFF
cdr3_nt: TGCGCCAGCAGCATGAACACCGGGGAGCTGTTTTTT
d_call: .
j_call: TRBJ2-2
v_call: TRBV5-1
clone_size: .

cdr3_aa: CASSEGTAANTEAFF
cdr3_nt: TGTGCCAGCAGTGAGGGGACAGCGGCGAACACTGAAGCTTTCTTT
d_call: TRBD1
j_call: TRBJ1-1
v_call: TRBV6-1
clone_size: .

cdr3_aa: CASSPPSVRTRGNTIYF
cdr3_nt: TGTGCCAGCTCACCACCGAGTGTTAGGACGCGAGGAAACACCATATATTTT
d_call: .
j_call: TRBJ1-3
v_call: TRBV18
clone_size: .

cdr3_aa: CASSPDSQETQYF
cdr3_nt: TGCGCCAGCAGCCCCGACAGCCAAGAGACCCAGTACTTC
d_call: .
j_call: TRBJ2-5
v_call: TRBV4-1
clone_size: once

cdr3_aa: CSVEGVRQSGELFF
cdr3_nt: TGCAGCGTTGAAGGGGTTAGACAGTCCGGGGAGCTGTTTTTT
d_call: .
j_call: TRBJ2-2
v_call: TRBV29-1
clone_size: .

cdr3_aa: CASSPRVQSRNEQFF
cdr3_nt: TGTGCCAGCAGCCCCCGGGTCCAGAGTAGGAATGAGCAGTTCTTC
d_call: .
j_call: TRBJ2-1
v_call: TRBV7-6
clone_size: .

cdr3_aa: CASSWPAQHQDLPYEQYF
cdr3_nt: TGCGCCAGCAGCTGGCCAGCACAGCACCAGGATTTACCCTACGAGCAGTACTTC
d_call: .
j_call: TRBJ2-7
v_call: TRBV5-1
clone_size: .

cdr3_aa: CASSMGTGGDTQYF
cdr3_nt: TGTGCCAGTAGTATGGGGACAGGTGGAGATACGCAGTATTTT
d_call: TRBD1
j_call: TRBJ2-3
v_call: TRBV19
clone_size: .

cdr3_aa: CASSETLMGVANYGYTF
cdr3_nt: TGTGCCAGCAGCGAGACCCTCATGGGGGTAGCTAACTATGGCTACACCTTC
d_call: .
j_call: TRBJ1-2
v_call: TRBV5-5
clone_size: once

cdr3_aa: CASSLGVGAKNIQYF
cdr3_nt: TGTGCCAGCAGCTTGGGGGTCGGGGCCAAAAACATTCAGTACTTC
d_call: .
j_call: TRBJ2-4
v_call: TRBV7-3
clone_size: .

cdr3_aa: CASSSGGRSFDYGYTF
cdr3_nt: TGTGCCAGCAGCTCGGGGGGCAGGTCTTTTGACTATGGCTACACCTTC
d_call: .
j_call: TRBJ1-2
v_call: TRBV5-4
clone_size: .

cdr3_aa: CASSVGAVGVETQYF
cdr3_nt: TGTGCCAGCAGCGTAGGAGCGGTGGGCGTTGAGACCCAGTACTTC
d_call: .
j_call: TRBJ2-5
v_call: TRBV9
clone_size: .

cdr3_aa: CASSEAIGGYTF
cdr3_nt: TGTGCCAGCAGTGAGGCGATTGGAGGCTACACCTTC
d_call: .
j_call: TRBJ1-2
v_call: TRBV6-1
clone_size: .

cdr3_aa: CASSHRDVESPLHF
cdr3_nt: TGTGCCAGCAGCCACCGGGACGTGGAGTCACCCCTCCACTTT
d_call: .
j_call: TRBJ1-6
v_call: TRBV6-6
clone_size: .

cdr3_aa: CASTGVRRETQYF
cdr3_nt: TGTGCCTCGACGGGGGTGAGGAGAGAGACCCAGTACTTC
d_call: .
j_call: TRBJ2-5
v_call: TRBV30
clone_size: .

cdr3_aa: CASSENRGPRTEAFF
cdr3_nt: TGTGCCAGCAGTGAGAACAGGGGCCCCAGGACTGAAGCTTTCTTT
d_call: TRBD1
j_call: TRBJ1-1
v_call: TRBV6-1
clone_size: .

cdr3_aa: CAARTGTGSPSNYGYTF
cdr3_nt: TGTGCCGCCCGGACCGGGACAGGGTCCCCTTCTAACTATGGCTACACCTTC
d_call: TRBD1
j_call: TRBJ1-2
v_call: TRBV10-3
clone_size: .

cdr3_aa: CASTPRGGGQGASRYTEAFF
cdr3_nt: TGTGCCAGTACCCCTAGAGGGGGGGGACAGGGGGCATCAAGGTACACTGAAGCTTTCTTT
d_call: TRBD1
j_call: TRBJ1-1
v_call: TRBV19
clone_size: once

cdr3_aa: CASSLAVVAEGMNTEAFF
cdr3_nt: TGTGCCAGCAGCTTAGCGGTGGTTGCTGAAGGGATGAACACTGAAGCTTTCTTT
d_call: .
j_call: TRBJ1-1
v_call: TRBV11-2
clone_size: .